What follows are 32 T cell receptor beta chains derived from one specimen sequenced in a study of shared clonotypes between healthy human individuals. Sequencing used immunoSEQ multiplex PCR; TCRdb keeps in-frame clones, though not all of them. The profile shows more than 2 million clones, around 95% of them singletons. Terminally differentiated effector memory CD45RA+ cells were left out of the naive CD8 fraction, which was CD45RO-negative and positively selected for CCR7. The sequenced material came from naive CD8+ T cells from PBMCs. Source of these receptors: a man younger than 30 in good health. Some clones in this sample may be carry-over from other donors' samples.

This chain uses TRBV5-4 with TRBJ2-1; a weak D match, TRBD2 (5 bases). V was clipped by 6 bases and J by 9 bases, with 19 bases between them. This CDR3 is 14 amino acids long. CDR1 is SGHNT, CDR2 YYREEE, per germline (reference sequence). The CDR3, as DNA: TGTGCCAGCACCACTTCAGGAGGATCGGGTGAGCAGTTCTTC. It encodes CASTTSGGSGEQFF.

CDR3 loop: CASSLNIGYEQYF. DNA for the CDR3: TGTGCCAGCAGTTTAAATATAGGGTACGAGCAGTACTTC. The chain is built from TRBV28 and TRBJ2-7; D unclear. The V and J ends lost 2 bases and 4 bases respectively, with 9 bases between them. This CDR3 contains 13 residues. The germline CDR1 and CDR2 sequences are MDHEN and SYDVKM.

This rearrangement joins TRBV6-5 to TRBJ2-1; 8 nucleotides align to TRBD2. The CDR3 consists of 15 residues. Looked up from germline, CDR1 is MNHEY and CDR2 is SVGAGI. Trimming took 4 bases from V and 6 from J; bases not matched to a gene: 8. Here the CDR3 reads CASSFSGEGLNEQFF. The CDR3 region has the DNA TGTGCCAGCAGTTTTAGCGGGGAGGGTCTCAATGAGCAGTTCTTC.

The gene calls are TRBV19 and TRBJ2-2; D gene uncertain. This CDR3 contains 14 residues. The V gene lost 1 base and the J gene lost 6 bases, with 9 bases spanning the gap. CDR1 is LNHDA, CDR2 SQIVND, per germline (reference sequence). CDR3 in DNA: TGTGCCAGTAGTATAGGTACTTTGGCCGGGGAGCTGTTTTTT. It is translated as CASSIGTLAGELFF.

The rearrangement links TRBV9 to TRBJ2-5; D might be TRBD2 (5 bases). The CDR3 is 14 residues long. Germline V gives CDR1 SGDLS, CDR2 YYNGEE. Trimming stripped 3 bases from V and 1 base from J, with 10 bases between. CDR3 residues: CASSASGIQETQYF. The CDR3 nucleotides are TGTGCCAGCAGCGCGTCGGGGATCCAAGAGACCCAGTACTTC. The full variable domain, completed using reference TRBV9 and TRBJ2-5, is DSGVTQTPKHLITATGQRVTLRCSPRSGDLSVYWYQQSLDQGLQFLIQYYNGEERAKGNILERFSAQQFPDLHSELNLSSLELGDSALYFCASSASGIQETQYFGPGTRLLVL.

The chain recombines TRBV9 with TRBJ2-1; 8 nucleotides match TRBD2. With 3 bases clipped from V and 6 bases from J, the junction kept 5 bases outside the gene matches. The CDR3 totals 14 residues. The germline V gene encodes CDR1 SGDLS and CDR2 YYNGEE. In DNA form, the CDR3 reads TGTGCCAGCAGCGCGAGCGGGAGTGGCAATGAGCAGTTCTTC. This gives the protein CASSASGSGNEQFF.

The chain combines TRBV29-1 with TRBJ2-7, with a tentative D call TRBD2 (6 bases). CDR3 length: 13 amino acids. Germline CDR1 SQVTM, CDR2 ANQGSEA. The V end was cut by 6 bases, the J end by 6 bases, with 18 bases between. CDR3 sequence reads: CSVALAAPTEQYF. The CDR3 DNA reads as TGCAGCGTCGCGTTAGCGGCACCTACCGAGCAGTACTTC.

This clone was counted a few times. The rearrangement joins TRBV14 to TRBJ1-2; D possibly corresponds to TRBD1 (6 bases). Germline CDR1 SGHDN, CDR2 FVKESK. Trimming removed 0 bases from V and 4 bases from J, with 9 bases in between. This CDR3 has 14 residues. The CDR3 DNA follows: TGTGCCAGCAGCCAAGAATTAGGGGGCTATGGCTACACCTTC. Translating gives CASSQELGGYGYTF. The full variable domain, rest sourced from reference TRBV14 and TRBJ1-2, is EAGVTQFPSHSVIEKGQTVTLRCDPISGHDNLYWYRRVMGKEIKFLLHFVKESKQDESGMPNNRFLAERTGGTYSTLKVQPAELEDSGVYFCASSQELGGYGYTFGSGTRLTVV.

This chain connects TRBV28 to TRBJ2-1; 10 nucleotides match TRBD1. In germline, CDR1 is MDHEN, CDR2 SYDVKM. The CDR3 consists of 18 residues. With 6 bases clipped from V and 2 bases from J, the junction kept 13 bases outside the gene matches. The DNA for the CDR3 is TGTGCCAGCAGCCTACTTTACGCCGGGACAGGGGCCTACAATGAGCAGTTCTTC. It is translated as CASSLLYAGTGAYNEQFF. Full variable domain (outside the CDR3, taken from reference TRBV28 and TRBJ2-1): DVKVTQSSRYLVKRTGEKVFLECVQDMDHENMFWYRQDPGLGLRLIYFSYDVKMKEKGDIPEGYSVSREKKERFSLILESASTNQTSMYLCASSLLYAGTGAYNEQFFGPGTRLTVL.

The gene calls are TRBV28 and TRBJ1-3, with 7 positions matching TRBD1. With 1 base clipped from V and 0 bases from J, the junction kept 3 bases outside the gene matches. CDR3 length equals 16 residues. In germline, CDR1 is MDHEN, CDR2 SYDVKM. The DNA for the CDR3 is TGTGCCAGCAGTTTATATGACAGGGCCTCTGGAAACACCATATATTTT. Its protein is CASSLYDRASGNTIYF.

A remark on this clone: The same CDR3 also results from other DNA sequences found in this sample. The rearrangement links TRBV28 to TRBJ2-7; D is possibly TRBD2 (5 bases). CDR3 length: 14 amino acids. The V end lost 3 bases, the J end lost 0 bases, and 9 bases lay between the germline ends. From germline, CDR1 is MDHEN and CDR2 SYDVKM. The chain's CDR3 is CASSFAGSSYEQYF. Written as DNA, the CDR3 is TGTGCCAGCAGTTTCGCGGGTAGCTCCTACGAGCAGTACTTC.

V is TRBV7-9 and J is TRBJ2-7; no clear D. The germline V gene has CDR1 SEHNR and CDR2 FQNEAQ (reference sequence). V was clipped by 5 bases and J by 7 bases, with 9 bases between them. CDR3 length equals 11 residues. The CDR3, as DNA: TGTGCCAGCAGCACCGGACCTGAGCAGTACTTC. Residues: CASSTGPEQYF.

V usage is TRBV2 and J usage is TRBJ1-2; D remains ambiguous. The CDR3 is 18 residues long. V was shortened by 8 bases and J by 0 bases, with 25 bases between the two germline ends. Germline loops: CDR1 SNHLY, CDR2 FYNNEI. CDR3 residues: CASGPGSGGVTSNYGYTF. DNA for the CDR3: TGTGCCAGCGGGCCCGGCTCTGGCGGGGTTACTTCTAACTATGGCTACACCTTC.

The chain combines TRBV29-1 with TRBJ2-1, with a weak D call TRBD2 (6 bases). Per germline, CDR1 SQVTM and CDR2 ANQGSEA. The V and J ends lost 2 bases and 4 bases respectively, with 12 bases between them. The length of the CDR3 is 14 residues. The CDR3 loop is CSVETRDFYNEQFF. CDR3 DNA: TGCAGCGTTGAAACGCGGGACTTTTACAATGAGCAGTTCTTC.

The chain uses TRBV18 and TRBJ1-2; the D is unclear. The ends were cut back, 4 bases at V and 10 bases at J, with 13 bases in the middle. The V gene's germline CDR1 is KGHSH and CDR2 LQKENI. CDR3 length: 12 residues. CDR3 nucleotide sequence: TGTGCCAGCTCACGGTCGGCTGACTACTACACCTTC. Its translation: CASSRSADYYTF.

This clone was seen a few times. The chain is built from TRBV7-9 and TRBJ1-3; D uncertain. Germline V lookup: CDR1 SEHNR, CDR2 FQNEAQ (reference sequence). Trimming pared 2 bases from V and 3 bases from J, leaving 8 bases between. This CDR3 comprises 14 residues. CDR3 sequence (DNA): TGTGCCAGCAGCTTACGTTTTGGTGGAAACACCATATATTTT. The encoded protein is CASSLRFGGNTIYF.

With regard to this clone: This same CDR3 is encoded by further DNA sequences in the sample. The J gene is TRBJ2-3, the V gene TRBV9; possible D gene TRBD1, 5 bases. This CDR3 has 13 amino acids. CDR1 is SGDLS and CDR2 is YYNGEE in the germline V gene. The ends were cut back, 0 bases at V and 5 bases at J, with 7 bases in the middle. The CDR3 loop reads CASSVEGVDTQYF. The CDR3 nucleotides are TGTGCCAGCAGCGTAGAAGGGGTAGATACGCAGTATTTT.

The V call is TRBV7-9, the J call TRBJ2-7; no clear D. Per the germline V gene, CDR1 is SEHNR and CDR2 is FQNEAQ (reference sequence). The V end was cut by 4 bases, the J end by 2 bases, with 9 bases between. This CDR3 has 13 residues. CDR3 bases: TGTGCCAGCAGCTCTGGGGTACCCTACGAGCAGTACTTC. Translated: CASSSGVPYEQYF. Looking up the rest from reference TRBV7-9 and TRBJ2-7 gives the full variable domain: DTGVSQNPRHKITKRGQNVTFRCDPISEHNRLYWYRQTLGQGPEFLTYFQNEAQLEKSRLLSDRFSAERPKGSFSTLEIQRTEQGDSAMYLCASSSGVPYEQYFGPGTRLTVT.

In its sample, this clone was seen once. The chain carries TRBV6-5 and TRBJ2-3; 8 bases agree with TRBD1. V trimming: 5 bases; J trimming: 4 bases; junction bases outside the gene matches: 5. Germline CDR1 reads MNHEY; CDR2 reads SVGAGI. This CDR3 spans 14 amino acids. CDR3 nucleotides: TGTGCCAGCAGTACTACGACAGGGGCAGATACGCAGTATTTT. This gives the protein CASSTTTGADTQYF.

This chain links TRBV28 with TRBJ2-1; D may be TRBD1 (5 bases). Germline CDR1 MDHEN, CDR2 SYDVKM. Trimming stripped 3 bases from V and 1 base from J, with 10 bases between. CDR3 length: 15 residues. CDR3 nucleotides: TGTGCCAGCAGTTTCTTCAGGGTGTCCTACAATGAGCAGTTCTTC. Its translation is CASSFFRVSYNEQFF.

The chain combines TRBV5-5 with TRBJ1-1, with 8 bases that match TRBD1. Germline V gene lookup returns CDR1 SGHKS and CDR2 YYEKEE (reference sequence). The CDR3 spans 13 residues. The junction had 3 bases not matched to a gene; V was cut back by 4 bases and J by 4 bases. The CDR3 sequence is CASSRTGITEAFF. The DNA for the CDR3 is TGTGCCAGCAGCCGGACAGGGATCACTGAAGCTTTCTTT. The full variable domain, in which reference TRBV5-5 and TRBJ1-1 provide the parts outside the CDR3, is DAGVTQSPTHLIKTRGQQVTLRCSPISGHKSVSWYQQVLGQGPQFIFQYYEKEERGRGNFPDRFSARQFPNYSSELNVNALLLGDSALYLCASSRTGITEAFFGQGTRLTVV.

CDR3 nucleotides: TGTGCCAGCAGTGAAACGCGGGAACGGTTCGACGAGCAGTACTTC. Translated: CASSETRERFDEQYF. The chain couples TRBV25-1 to TRBJ2-7; tentative D call: TRBD2 (6 bases). Trimming removed 2 bases at V and 5 bases at J, with 16 bases between. Per the germline V gene, CDR1 is MGHDK and CDR2 is SYGVNS. The CDR3 has 15 residues.

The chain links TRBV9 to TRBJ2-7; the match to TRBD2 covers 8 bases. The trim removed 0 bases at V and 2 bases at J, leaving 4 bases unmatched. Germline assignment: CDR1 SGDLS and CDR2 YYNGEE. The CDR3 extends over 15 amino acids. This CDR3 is CASSVDTGGTYEQYF. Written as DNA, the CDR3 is TGTGCCAGCAGCGTAGATACGGGAGGGACCTACGAGCAGTACTTC.

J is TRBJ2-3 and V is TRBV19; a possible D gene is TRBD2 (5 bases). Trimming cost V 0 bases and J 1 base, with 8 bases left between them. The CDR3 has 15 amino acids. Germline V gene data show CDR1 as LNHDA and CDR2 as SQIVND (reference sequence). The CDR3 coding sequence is TGTGCCAGTAGTATAGAGGGAGTAGGCACAGATACGCAGTATTTT. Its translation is CASSIEGVGTDTQYF.

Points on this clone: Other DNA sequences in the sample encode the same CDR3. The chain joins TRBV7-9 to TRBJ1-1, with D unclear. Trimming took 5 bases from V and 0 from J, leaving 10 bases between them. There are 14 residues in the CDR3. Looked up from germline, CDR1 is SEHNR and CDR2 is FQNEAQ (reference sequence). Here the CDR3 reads CASSLGSLNTEAFF. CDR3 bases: TGTGCCAGCAGCCTGGGAAGTCTGAACACTGAAGCTTTCTTT.

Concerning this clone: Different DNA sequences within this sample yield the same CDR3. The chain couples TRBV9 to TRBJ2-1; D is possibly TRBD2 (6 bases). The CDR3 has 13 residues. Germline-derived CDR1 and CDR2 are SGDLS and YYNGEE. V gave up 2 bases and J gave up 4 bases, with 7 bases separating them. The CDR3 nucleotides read TGTGCCAGCAGCGTGGGGAGGTACAATGAGCAGTTCTTC. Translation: CASSVGRYNEQFF.

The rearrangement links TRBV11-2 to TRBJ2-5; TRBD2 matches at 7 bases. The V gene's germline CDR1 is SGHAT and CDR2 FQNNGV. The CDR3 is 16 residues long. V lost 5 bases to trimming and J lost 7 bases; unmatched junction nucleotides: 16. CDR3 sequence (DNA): TGTGCCAGCAGCCCCCCTATGGCGGGAGAGGGAGCGACCCAGTACTTC. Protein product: CASSPPMAGEGATQYF.

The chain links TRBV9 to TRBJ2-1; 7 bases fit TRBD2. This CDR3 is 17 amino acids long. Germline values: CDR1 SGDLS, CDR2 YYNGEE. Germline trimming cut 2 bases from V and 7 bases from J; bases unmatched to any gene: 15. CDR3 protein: CASSVQIHVGGPNEQFF. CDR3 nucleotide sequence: TGTGCCAGCAGCGTGCAAATCCACGTGGGAGGGCCGAATGAGCAGTTCTTC.

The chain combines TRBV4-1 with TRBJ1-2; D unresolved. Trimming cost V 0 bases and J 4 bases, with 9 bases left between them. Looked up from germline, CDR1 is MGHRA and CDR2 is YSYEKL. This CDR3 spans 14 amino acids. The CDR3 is CASSQDPGSYGYTF. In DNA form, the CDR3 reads TGCGCCAGCAGCCAAGATCCTGGGTCCTATGGCTACACCTTC.

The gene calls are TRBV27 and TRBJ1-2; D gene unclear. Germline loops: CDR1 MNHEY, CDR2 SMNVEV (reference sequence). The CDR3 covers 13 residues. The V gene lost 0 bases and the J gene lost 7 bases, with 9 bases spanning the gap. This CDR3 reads CASSLSGHVGYTF. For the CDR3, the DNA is TGTGCCAGCAGTTTATCAGGGCACGTTGGCTACACCTTC.

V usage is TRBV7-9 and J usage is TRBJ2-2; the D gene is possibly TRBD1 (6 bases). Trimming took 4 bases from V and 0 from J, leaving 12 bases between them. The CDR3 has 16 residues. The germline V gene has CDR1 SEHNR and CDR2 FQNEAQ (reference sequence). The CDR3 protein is CASSSRTAPNTGELFF. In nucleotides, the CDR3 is TGTGCCAGCAGCTCCCGGACAGCCCCGAACACCGGGGAGCTGTTTTTT.

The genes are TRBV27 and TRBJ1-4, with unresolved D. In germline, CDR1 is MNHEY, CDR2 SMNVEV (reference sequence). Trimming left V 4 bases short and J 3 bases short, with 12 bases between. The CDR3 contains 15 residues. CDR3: CASSYQTRPNEKLFF. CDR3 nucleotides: TGTGCCAGCAGTTATCAGACAAGACCTAATGAAAAACTGTTTTTT.